Listed here is a single TCR beta chain. What it binds is unknown. This entry is derived from a study of CXCR3-negative and CXCR3-positive naive CD8 T cells. The study's findings and limits: Similarly elevated diversity marked both naive subsets, with memory CD8+ cells showing far lower diversity.

The CDR3 length is 14 residues. UMI-labeled 5' RACE TRB cDNA libraries were prepared from the cells. No DNA is given; TCRdb re-called the 5' RACE reads and lists each CDR3 protein once. The table lists approximately 53,000 distinct CDR3 sequences, with around 20% in the top ten. Specimen: memory CD8+ T cells from blood. This chain connects TRBV21-1 to TRBJ1-2; the TRBD1 assignment by TCRdb is unverifiable without DNA. TRBV21-1 is reported as a pseudogene. This TCR was recovered from a human donor in good health. Some clones in this sample may be carry-over from other donors' samples. The chain's CDR3 is CASSHGQHIYGYTF.